The next 10 T cell receptor beta chains were all read from a single sample in a study of shared clonotypes between healthy human individuals. Here immunoSEQ multiplex PCR was the method, and the copy in TCRdb shows in-frame clones only, minus some. The sample gives about 580,000 clones, roughly 98% of which show up once; approximately 0.33% is in the top ten. Only CD45RO-negative cells positively selected for CCR7 counted as naive CD8 cells, so terminally differentiated effector memory CD45RA+ cells were excluded. The sample consisted of naive CD8+ T cells sorted from blood. Source of these receptors: a man between 25 and 39 years old in good health.

V gene TRBV7-9 combines with J gene TRBJ2-1; the match to TRBD2 covers 11 bases. J gave up 8 bases and V 1 base, and 10 bases lay outside the gene matches. Germline V CDR1 and CDR2: SEHNR, FQNEAQ (reference sequence). The CDR3 contains 17 residues. CDR3 in DNA: TGTGCCAGCAGCTTAGTGGTAGCGGGAGGGCCATTGGATGAGCAGTTCTTC. Its translation: CASSLVVAGGPLDEQFF.

The V gene is TRBV11-2, the J gene TRBJ2-3, with 12 bases that match TRBD2. Germline CDR1 and CDR2: SGHAT and FQNNGV. This CDR3 contains 16 residues. The V segment lost 5 bases and the J segment 2 bases; nucleotides outside the gene matches: 5. The CDR3 DNA follows: TGTGCCAGCAGCAACGGGACTAGCGGGCTCACAGATACGCAGTATTTT. Its translation is CASSNGTSGLTDTQYF.

CDR3: CATSRDSSPNQPQHF. DNA of the CDR3: TGTGCCACCAGCAGGGACAGCAGCCCAAATCAGCCCCAGCATTTT. The chain employs TRBV15 and TRBJ1-5, with D possibly matching TRBD1 (6 bases). Trimming removed 3 bases at V and 4 bases at J, with 13 bases between. Looked up from germline, CDR1 is LNHNV and CDR2 is YYDKDF (reference sequence). CDR3 length equals 15 residues.

Here the CDR3 DNA reads TGTGCCAGCAGTTTGAGGGTTAGCCGTTCCTACGAGCAGTACTTC. As protein: CASSLRVSRSYEQYF. V is TRBV27 and J is TRBJ2-7; the D gene is possibly TRBD2 (5 bases). This CDR3 contains 15 residues. CDR1 MNHEY and CDR2 SMNVEV come from the germline V gene (reference sequence). V lost 3 bases, J lost 1 base, and 13 bases lay in between.

A word on this clone: The same CDR3 can be traced to other DNA sequences in this sample. The chain uses TRBV7-9 and TRBJ1-2; perhaps TRBD1 as D (5 bases). V lost 0 bases and J lost 4, with 9 bases in between. This CDR3 has 14 residues. Germline V gene data show CDR1 as SEHNR and CDR2 as FQNEAQ (reference sequence). The CDR3: CASSLAGGGYGYTF. CDR3 bases: TGTGCCAGCAGCTTAGCTGGGGGTGGCTATGGCTACACCTTC.

This rearrangement joins TRBV9 to TRBJ2-2; no definite D call. The CDR3 contains 14 residues. Germline lookup yields CDR1 SGDLS and CDR2 YYNGEE. V lost 6 bases and J 1 base, leaving 10 bases between the germline ends. The CDR3 DNA sequence: TGTGCCAGCAACCGCGCTAGGAACACCGGGGAGCTGTTTTTT. Amino acid sequence: CASNRARNTGELFF.

Comment on this clone: At the DNA level, this CDR3 is encoded by other sequences in the same sample as well. The rearrangement links TRBV6-5 to TRBJ2-7, with 9 bases fitting TRBD1. The V gene's germline CDR1 is MNHEY and CDR2 SVGAGI. The CDR3 spans 14 residues. After removal of 5 bases from V and 2 bases from J, the junction contained 4 bases not matched to a gene. In DNA form, the CDR3 reads TGTGCCAGCAGTCCCGGGACAGGGCCCTACGAGCAGTACTTC. This gives the protein CASSPGTGPYEQYF.

The J gene is TRBJ2-1, the V gene TRBV9; the D gene is possibly TRBD2 (7 bases). Germline V gene data show CDR1 as SGDLS and CDR2 as YYNGEE. V gave up 2 bases and J gave up 2 bases, with 17 bases separating them. The CDR3 loop spans 17 amino acids. The CDR3 nucleotides are TGTGCCAGCAGCGTGTCAACAAGCGGGGACACCTACAATGAGCAGTTCTTC. It is translated as CASSVSTSGDTYNEQFF.

This chain uses TRBV11-2 with TRBJ2-1; 9 bases align to TRBD2. The V gene end was trimmed by 6 bases and the J gene end by 10 bases; junction bases not matched to a gene: 10. Germline lookup yields CDR1 SGHAT and CDR2 FQNNGV. This CDR3 is 14 amino acids long. The CDR3 sequence is CASRGASGELEQFF. CDR3 nucleotides: TGTGCCAGCAGAGGGGCTAGCGGGGAGCTCGAGCAGTTCTTC.

This sequence joins TRBV5-1 and TRBJ2-1; 12 bases align to TRBD2. CDR1 is SGHRS, CDR2 YFSETQ, per germline. This CDR3 region has 17 residues. V was pared by 4 bases and J by 4 bases, with 9 bases of the junction left unmatched. The CDR3 region has the DNA TGCGCCAGCAGCCGGTCTAGCGGGAGGGCCGATTACAATGAGCAGTTCTTC. It yields the protein CASSRSSGRADYNEQFF.